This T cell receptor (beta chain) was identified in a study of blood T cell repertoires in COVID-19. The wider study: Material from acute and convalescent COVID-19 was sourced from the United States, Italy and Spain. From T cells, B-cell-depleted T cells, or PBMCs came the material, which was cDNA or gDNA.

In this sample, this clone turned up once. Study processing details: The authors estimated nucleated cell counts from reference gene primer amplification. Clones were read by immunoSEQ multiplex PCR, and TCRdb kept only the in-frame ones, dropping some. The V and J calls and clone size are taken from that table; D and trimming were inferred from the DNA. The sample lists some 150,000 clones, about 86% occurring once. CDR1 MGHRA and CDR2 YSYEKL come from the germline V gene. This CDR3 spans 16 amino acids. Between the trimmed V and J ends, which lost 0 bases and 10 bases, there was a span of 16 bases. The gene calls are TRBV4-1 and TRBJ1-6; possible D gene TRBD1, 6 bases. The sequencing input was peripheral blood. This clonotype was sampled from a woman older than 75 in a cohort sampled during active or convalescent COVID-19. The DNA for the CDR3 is TGCGCCAGCAGCCAAGAGTCACAGGGAAGGAACTCACCCCTCCACTTT. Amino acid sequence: CASSQESQGRNSPLHF.